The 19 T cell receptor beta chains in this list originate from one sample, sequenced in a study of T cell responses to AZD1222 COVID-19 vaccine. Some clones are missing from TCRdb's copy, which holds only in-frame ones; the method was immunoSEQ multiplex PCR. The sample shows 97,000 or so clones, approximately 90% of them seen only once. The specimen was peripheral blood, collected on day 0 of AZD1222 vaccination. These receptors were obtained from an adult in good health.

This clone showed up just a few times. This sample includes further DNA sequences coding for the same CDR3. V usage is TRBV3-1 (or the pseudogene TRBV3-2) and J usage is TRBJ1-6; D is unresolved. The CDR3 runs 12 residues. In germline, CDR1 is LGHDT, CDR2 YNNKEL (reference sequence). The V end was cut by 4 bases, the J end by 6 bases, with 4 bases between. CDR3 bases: TGTGCCAGCAGCCGGAGTAATTCACCCCTCCACTTT. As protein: CASSRSNSPLHF.

This CDR3 reads CASSASNYGYTF. The CDR3 nucleotides are TGTGCCAGCAGCGCATCCAACTATGGCTACACCTTC. The rearrangement links TRBV5-8 to TRBJ1-2; D remains unclear. Trimming took off 4 bases at V and 2 bases at J, with 6 bases between the two ends. Germline V gene sequence: CDR1 SGHTS, CDR2 YDEGEE. CDR3 size: 12 residues.

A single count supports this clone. CDR3: CARNQRSGANVLTF. The CDR3 DNA reads TGTGCCCGAAATCAGCGGTCTGGGGCCAACGTCCTGACTTTC. This chain connects TRBV7-2 to TRBJ2-6; D is perhaps TRBD2 (5 bases). The CDR3 has 14 amino acids. CDR1 is SGHTA, CDR2 FQGNSA, per germline. V was clipped by 11 bases and J by 1 base, with 12 bases between them.

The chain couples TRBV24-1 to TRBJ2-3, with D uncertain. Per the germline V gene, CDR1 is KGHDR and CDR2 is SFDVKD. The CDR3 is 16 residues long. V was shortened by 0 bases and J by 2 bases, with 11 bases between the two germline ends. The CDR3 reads CATSDLTKASTDTQYF. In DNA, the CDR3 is TGTGCCACCAGTGATTTGACTAAAGCGTCCACAGATACGCAGTATTTT.

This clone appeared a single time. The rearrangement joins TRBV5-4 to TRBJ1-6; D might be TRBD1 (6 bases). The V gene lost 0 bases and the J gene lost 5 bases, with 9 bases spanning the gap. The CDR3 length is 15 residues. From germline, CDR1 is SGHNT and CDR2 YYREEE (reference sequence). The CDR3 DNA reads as TGTGCCAGCAGCTTGGACAGGGTAAATAATTCACCCCTCCACTTT. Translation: CASSLDRVNNSPLHF.

CDR3 DNA sequence: TGTGCCAGCAGCCGGGGCTACGAGCAGTACTTC. It translates to CASSRGYEQYF. This chain connects TRBV6-2 or TRBV6-3 to TRBJ2-7, with a tentative D call TRBD2 (5 bases). This CDR3 is built from 11 residues. Trimming cost V 6 bases and J 3 bases, with 6 bases left between them. Germline assignment: CDR1 MNHEY and CDR2 SVGEGT.

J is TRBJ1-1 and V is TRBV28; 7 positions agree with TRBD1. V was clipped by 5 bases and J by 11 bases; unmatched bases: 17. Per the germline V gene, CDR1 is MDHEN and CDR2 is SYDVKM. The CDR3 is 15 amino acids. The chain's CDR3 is CASSNTGVRGEEAFF. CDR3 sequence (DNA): TGTGCCAGCAGTAACACAGGGGTTAGGGGGGAAGAGGCTTTCTTT.

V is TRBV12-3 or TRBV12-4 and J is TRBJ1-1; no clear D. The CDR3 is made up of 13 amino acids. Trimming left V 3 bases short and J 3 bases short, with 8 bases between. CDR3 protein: CASSFGADTEAFF. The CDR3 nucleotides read TGTGCCAGCAGTTTTGGAGCGGACACTGAAGCTTTCTTT.

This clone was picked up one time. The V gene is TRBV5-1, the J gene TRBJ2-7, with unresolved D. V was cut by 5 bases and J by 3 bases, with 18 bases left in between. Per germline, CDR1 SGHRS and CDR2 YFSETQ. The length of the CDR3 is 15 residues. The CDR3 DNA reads TGCGCCAGCAGAAAGACCGCGACCCTGGACTACGAGCAGTACTTC. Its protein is CASRKTATLDYEQYF.

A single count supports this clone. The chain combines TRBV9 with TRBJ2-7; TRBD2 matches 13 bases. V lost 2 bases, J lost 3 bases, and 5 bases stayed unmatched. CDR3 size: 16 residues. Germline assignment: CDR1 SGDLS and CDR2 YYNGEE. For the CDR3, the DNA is TGTGCCAGCAGCGTGGGACTAGCGGGGCTGCTCTACGAGCAGTACTTC. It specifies CASSVGLAGLLYEQYF.

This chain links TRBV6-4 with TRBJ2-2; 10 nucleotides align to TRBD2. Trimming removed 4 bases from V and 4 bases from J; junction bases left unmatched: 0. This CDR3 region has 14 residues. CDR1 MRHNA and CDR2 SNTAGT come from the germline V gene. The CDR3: CASSASGSTGELFF. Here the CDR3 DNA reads TGTGCCAGCAGTGCTAGCGGGAGCACCGGGGAGCTGTTTTTT.

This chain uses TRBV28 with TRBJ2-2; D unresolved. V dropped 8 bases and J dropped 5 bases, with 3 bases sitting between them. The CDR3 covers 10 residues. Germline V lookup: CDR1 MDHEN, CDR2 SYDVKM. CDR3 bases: TGTGCCAGCGGGACCGGGGAGCTGTTTTTT. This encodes CASGTGELFF.

The CDR3 is CASSYGQQAVGYTF. DNA of the CDR3: TGTGCCAGCAGTTACGGCCAACAGGCGGTGGGCTACACCTTC. This chain joins TRBV6-2 or TRBV6-3 and TRBJ1-2, with D perhaps matching TRBD1 (5 bases). CDR3 length equals 14 residues. Per the germline V gene, CDR1 is MNHEY and CDR2 is SVGEGT. The V end lost 2 bases, the J end lost 8 bases, and 15 bases lay between the germline ends.

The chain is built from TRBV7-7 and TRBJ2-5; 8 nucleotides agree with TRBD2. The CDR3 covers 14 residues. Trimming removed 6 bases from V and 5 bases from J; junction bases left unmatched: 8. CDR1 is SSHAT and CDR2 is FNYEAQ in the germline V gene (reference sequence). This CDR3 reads CASSLVAGMETQYF. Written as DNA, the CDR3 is TGTGCCAGCAGTCTGGTAGCGGGAATGGAGACCCAGTACTTC.

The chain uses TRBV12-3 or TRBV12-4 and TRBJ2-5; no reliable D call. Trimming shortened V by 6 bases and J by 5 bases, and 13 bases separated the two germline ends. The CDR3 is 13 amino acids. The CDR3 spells CASRLGRPETQYF. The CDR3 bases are TGTGCCAGCAGACTTGGAAGGCCGGAGACCCAGTACTTC.

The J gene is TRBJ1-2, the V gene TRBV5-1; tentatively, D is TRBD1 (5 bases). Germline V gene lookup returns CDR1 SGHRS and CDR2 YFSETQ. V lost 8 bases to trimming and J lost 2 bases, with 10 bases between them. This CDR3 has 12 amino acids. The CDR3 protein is CASRDSNYGYTF. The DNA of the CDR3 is TGCGCCAGTCGAGACAGCAACTATGGCTACACCTTC. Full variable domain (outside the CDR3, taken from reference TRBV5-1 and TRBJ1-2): KAGVTQTPRYLIKTRGQQVTLSCSPISGHRSVSWYQQTPGQGLQFLFEYFSETQRNKGNFPGRFSGRQFSNSRSEMNVSTLELGDSALYLCASRDSNYGYTFGSGTRLTVV.

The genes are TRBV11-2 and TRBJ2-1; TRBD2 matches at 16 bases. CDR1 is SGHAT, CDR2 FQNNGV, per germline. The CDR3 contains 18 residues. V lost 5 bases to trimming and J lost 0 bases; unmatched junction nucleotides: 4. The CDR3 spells CASSTGLAGGISYNEQFF. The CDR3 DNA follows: TGTGCCAGCAGCACGGGACTAGCGGGAGGGATCTCCTACAATGAGCAGTTCTTC.

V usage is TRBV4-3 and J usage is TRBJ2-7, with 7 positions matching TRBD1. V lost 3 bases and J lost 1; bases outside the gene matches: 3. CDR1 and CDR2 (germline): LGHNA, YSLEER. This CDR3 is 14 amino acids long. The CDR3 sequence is CASSHYRGSYEQYF. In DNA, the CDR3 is TGCGCCAGCAGCCACTACAGGGGATCCTACGAGCAGTACTTC.

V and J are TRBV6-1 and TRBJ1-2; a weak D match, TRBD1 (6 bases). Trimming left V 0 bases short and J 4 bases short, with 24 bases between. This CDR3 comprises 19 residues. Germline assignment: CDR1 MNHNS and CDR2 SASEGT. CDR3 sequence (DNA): TGTGCCAGCAGTGAAGCGTATAGAGGCTTCGGGGGGCTGGGCTATGGCTACACCTTC. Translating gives CASSEAYRGFGGLGYGYTF.